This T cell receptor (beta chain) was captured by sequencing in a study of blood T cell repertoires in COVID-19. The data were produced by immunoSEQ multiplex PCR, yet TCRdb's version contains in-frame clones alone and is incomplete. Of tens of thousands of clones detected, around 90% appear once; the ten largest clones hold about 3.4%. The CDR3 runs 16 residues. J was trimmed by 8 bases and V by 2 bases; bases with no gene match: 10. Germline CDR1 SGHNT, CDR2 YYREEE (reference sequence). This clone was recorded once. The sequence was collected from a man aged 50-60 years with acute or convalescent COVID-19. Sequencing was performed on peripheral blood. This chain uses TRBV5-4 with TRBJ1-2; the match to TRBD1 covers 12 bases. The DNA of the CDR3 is TGTGCCAGCAGCTTAGACCCCGGGACAGGGGGCGGAGGCTACACCTTC. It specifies CASSLDPGTGGGGYTF.